Sequencing of this TCR beta chain was carried out in a study of blood T cells in healthy people across ages. Points from the study as a whole: TCR beta diversity was tightly associated with the proportion of naive T cells.

V lost 8 bases and J lost 2, with 5 bases in between. This CDR3 has 11 amino acids. Germline V gene data show CDR1 as ENHRY and CDR2 as SYGVKD. Comments on this clonotype: What it recognizes is unknown.

Through a sample-barcoded 5' primer and a J-beta primer mix, a second PCR was run for roughly 6 to 11 cycles. TCRdb used MiXCR to reprocess the 5' RACE reads, holding one entry per CDR3 protein. The data contain fewer than 2,000,000 distinct CDR3 sequences, about two fifths of them singletons. Specimen: blood. J is TRBJ2-3 and V is TRBV10-3; D gene unclear. The TCR comes from a human donor in good health. The CDR3 DNA follows: TGTGCCATCGGGAACACAGATACGCAGTATTTT. It specifies CAIGNTDTQYF.